This TCR beta chain was sequenced during a study of blood T cell repertoires in COVID-19. Across the study: Spain, Italy and the United States supplied samples that represented acute and convalescent COVID-19.

V lost 1 base to trimming and J lost 7 bases, with 9 bases between them. From germline, CDR1 is SGDLS and CDR2 YYNGEE. The CDR3 has 14 residues. How the authors handled the data: The authors estimated nucleated cell counts from reference gene primer amplification. TCRdb's copy holds only in-frame clones and misses some; the assay was immunoSEQ multiplex PCR. For V, J and clone size, that table is used; D and trimming come from the DNA. This table holds 180,000 or so clones, around nine tenths found once. This TCR was sampled from a man between 18 and 29 years old with active or convalescent COVID-19. Sequencing was carried out using peripheral blood. The chain links TRBV9 to TRBJ1-6; D not resolved. The CDR3 here is CASSVMEINSPLHF. In DNA form, the CDR3 reads TGTGCCAGCAGCGTAATGGAGATAAATTCACCCCTCCACTTT.